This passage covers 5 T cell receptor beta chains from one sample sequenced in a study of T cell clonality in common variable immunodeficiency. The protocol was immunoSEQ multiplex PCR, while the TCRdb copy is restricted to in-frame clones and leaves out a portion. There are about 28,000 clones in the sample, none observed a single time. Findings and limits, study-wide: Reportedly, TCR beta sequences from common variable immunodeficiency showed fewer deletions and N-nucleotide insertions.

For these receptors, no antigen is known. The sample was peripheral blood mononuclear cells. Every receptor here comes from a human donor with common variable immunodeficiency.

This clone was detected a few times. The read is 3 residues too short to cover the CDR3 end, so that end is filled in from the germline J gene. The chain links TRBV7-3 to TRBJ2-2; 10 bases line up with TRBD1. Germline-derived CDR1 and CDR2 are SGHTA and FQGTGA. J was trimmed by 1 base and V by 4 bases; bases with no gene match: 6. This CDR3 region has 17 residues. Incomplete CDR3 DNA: TGTGCCAGCAGCTCGACAGGGGGCTATTGGAACACCGGGGAG. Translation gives CASSSTGGYWNTGE. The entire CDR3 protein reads CASSSTGGYWNTGELFF.

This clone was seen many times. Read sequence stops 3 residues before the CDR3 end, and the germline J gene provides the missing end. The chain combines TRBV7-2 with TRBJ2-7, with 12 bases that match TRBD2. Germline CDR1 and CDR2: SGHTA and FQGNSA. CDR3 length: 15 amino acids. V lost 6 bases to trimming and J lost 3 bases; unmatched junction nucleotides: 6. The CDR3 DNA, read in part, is TGTGCCAGCAGGCCCCCGGGACTAGCGGGCTACGAG. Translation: CASRPPGLAGYE. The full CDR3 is CASRPPGLAGYEQYF.

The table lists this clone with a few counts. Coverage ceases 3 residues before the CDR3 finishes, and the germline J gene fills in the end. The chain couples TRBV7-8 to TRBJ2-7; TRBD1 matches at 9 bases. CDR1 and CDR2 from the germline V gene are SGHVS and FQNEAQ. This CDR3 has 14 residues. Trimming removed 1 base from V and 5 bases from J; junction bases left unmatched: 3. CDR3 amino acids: CASSLGTGANEQYF. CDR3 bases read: TGTGCCAGCAGCTTAGGGACAGGGGCTAACGAG. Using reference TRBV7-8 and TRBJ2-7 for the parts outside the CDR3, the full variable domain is GAGVSQSPRYKVAKRGQDVALRCDPISGHVSLFWYQQALGQGPEFLTYFQNEAQLDKSGLPSDRFFAERPEGSVSTLKIQRTQQEDSAVYLCASSLGTGANEQYFGPGTRLTVT.

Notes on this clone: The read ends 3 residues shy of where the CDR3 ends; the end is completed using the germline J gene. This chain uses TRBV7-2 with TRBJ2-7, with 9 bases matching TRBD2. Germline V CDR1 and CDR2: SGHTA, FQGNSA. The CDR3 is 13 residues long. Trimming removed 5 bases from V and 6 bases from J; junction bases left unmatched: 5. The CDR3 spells CASSLGLAPEQYF. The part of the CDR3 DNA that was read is TGTGCCAGCAGCCTCGGACTAGCGCCCGAG.

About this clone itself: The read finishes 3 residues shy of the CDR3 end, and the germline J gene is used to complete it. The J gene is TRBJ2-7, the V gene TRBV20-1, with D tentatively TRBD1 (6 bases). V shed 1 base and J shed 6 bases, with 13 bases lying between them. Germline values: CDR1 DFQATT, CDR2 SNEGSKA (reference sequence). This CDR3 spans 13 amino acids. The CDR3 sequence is CSARAPQGLEQYF. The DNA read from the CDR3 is TGCAGTGCTAGAGCTCCACAGGGCCTCGAG.